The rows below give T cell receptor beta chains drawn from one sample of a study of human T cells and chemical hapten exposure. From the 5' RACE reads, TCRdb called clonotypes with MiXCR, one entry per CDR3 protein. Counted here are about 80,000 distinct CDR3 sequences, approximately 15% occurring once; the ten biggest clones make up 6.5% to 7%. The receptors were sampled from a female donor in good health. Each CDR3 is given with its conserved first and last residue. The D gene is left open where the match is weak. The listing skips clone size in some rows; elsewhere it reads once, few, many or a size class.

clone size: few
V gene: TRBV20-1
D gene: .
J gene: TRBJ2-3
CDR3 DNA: TGCAGTGCTAGGCCCCATGGGACCGCAGATACGCAGTATTTT
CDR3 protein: CSARPHGTADTQYF

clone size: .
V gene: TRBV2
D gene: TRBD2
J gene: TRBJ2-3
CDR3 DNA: TGTGCCAGCAGTCAATACTACACTTCGGGAGGGGATACGCAGTATTTT
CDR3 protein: CASSQYYTSGGDTQYF

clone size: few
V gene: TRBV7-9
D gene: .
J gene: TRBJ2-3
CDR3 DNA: TGTGCCAGCAGCTTGATGTCCACAGATACGCAGTATTTT
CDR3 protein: CASSLMSTDTQYF

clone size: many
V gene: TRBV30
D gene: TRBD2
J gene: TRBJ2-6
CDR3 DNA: TGTGCCTCCCCAGCGGGGGCCAGCTCTGGGGCCAACGTCCTGACTTTC
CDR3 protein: CASPAGASSGANVLTF

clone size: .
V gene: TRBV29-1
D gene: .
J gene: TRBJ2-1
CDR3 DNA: TGCAGCGTTGAAGGAACATTTCGACATGAGCAGTTCTTC
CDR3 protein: CSVEGTFRHEQFF

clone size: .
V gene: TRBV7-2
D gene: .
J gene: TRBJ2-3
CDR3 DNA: TGTGCCAGCAGCTGGGGGGGCGGGGATACGCAGTATTTT
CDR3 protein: CASSWGGGDTQYF

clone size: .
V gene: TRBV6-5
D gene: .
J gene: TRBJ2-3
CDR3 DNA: TGTGCCAGCAGTCAAGCCGGGCCCGGGGCGAGCACAGATACGCAGTATTTT
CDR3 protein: CASSQAGPGASTDTQYF

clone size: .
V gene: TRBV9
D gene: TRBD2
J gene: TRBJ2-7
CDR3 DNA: TGTGCCAGCAGCAGCTTTAGCGGGAGTACCTACGAGCAGTACTTC
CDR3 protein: CASSSFSGSTYEQYF

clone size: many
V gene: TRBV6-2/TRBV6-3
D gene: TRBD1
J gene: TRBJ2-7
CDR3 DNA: TGTGCCAGCAGAGACGGACAGGGTGATTCTTTCGAGCAGTACTTC
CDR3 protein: CASRDGQGDSFEQYF

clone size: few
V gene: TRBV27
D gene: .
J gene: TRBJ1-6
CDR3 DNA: TGTGCCAGCAGTTTCCCTGGGCTGCCCCTCCACTTT
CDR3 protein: CASSFPGLPLHF

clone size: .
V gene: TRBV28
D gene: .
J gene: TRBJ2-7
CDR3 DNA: TGTGCCAGCAGATCGGACACTTACGAGCAGTACTTC
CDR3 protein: CASRSDTYEQYF

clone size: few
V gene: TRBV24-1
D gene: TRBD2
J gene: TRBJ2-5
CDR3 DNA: TGTGCCACCAGTAGAGGACTAGCGGGAGGGAGAGAGACCCAGTACTTC
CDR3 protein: CATSRGLAGGRETQYF

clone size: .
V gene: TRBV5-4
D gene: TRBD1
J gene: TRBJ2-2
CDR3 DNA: TGTGCCAGCAGCTCTGGACAGGGACGCACCGGGGAGCTGTTTTTT
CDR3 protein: CASSSGQGRTGELFF

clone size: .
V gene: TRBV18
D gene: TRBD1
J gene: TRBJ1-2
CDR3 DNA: TGTGCCAGCTCACTTACGGACAGGCCCCTCTTAAACTATGGCTACACCTTC
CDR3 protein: CASSLTDRPLLNYGYTF

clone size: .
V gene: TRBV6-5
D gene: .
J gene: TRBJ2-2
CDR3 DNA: TGTGCCAGCAGTTACCTAAGGACTACGCGCGGGGAGCTGTTTTTT
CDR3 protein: CASSYLRTTRGELFF

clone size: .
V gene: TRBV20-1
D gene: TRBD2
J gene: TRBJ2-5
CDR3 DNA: TGCAGTGCTAGATCGGGGGGGAGTCAAGAGACCCAGTACTTC
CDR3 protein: CSARSGGSQETQYF

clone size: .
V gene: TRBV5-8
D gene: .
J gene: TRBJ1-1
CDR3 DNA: TGTGCCAGCAGCTTGAACAGCCAGAACACTGAAGCTTTCTTT
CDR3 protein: CASSLNSQNTEAFF

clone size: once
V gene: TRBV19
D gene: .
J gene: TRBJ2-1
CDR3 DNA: TGTGCCAGTAGTCGACCCGGTGTCGGCCCTAATGAGCAGTTCTTC
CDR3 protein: CASSRPGVGPNEQFF

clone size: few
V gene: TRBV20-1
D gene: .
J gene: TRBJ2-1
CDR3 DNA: TGCAGTGCTAGAGATCCTCGAGTCAATGAGCAGTTCTTC
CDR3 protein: CSARDPRVNEQFF

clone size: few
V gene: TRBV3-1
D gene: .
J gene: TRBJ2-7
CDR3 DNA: TGTGCCAGCAGCCACGGGAGTTACGAGCAGTACTTC
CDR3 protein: CASSHGSYEQYF

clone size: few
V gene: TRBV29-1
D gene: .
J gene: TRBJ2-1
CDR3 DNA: TGCAGCGTTGATCAGGGACGGAGAGGTGAGCAGTTCTTC
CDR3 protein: CSVDQGRRGEQFF

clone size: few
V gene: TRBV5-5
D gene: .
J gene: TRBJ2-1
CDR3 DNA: TGTGCCAGCAGCTTGATGAGCGGTGGTGAGCAGTTCTTC
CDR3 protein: CASSLMSGGEQFF

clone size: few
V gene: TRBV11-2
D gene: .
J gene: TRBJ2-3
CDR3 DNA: TGTGCCAGCAGCTCCCCGACTAGGCTCAAGGCGGATACGCAGTATTTT
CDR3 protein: CASSSPTRLKADTQYF

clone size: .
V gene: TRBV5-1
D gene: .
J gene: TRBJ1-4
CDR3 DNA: TGCGCCAGCAGCCCGTCCGAGGGCAGGGAGAATGAAAAACTGTTTTTT
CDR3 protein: CASSPSEGRENEKLFF

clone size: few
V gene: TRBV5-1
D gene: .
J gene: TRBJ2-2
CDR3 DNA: TGCGCCAGCACCGGGACTTCAAACACCGGGGAGCTGTTTTTT
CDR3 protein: CASTGTSNTGELFF

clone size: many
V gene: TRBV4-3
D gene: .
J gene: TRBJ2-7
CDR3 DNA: TGCGCCAGCAGCAAAGGGCATAGCGGGGACAGCTACGAGCAGTACTTC
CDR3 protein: CASSKGHSGDSYEQYF

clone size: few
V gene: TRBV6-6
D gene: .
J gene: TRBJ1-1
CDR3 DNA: TGTGCCAGCAGTTATGAGGGGAGGGACACTGAAGCTTTCTTT
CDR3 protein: CASSYEGRDTEAFF

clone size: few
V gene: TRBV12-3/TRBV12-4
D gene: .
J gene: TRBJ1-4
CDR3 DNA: TGTGCCAGCAGCCCCGGGACCCTTAATGAAAAACTGTTTTTT
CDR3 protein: CASSPGTLNEKLFF

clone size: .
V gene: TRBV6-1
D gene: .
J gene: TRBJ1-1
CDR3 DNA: TGTGCCAGCGGGAGGGAGGGCACTGAAGCTTTCTTT
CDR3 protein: CASGREGTEAFF

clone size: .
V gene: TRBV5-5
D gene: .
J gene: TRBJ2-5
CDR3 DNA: TGTGCCAGCAGCTACGGCAGCCAAGAGACCCAGTACTTC
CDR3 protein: CASSYGSQETQYF

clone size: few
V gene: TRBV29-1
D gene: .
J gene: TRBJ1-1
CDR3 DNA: TGCAGCGTTGACTCGCGAACAGCGAGGAACACTGAAGCTTTCTTT
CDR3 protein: CSVDSRTARNTEAFF

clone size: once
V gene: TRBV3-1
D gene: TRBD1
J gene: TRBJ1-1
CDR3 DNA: TGTGCCAGCAGCCGGGACAGGCCCACTGAAGCTTTCTTT
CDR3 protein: CASSRDRPTEAFF

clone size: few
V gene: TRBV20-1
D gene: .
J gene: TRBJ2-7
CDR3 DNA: TGCAGTGCTAGCGGGGGCCTCTCACGGGAGCAGTACTTC
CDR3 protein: CSASGGLSREQYF

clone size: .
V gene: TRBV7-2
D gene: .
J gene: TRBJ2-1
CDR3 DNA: TGTGCCAGCAGCTTAGTAAGTGAGCAGTTCTTC
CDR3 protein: CASSLVSEQFF

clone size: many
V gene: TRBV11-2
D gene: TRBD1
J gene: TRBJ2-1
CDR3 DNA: TGTGCCAGCAGCCCGGACAGGGGACAATACAATGAGCAGTTCTTC
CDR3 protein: CASSPDRGQYNEQFF

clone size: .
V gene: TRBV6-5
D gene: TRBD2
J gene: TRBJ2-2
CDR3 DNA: TGTGCCAGCAGTTACGGGCTCCTTCAGAGCGGGGGTCACACCGGGGAGCTGTTTTTT
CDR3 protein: CASSYGLLQSGGHTGELFF

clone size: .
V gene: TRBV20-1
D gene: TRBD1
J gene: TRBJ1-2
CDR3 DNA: TGCAGTGCAGCAGGGGGCAACTATGGCTACACCTTC
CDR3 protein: CSAAGGNYGYTF

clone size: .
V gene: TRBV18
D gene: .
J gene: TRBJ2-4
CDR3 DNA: TGTGCCAGCTCACCATTGTCCAGGGGTACTACGGACATTCAGTACTTC
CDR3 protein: CASSPLSRGTTDIQYF